This T cell receptor beta chain was sequenced during a study of blood T cell repertoires in COVID-19. Study background: Italy, Spain and the United States were the sources of the convalescent and acute COVID-19 samples. In each case, the material was cDNA or gDNA derived from T cells, B-cell-depleted T cells, or PBMCs.

In germline, CDR1 is SQVTM, CDR2 ANQGSEA. CDR3 length: 14 amino acids. The germline V and J ends were trimmed by 4 bases and 8 bases, with 18 bases remaining between them. In the authors' methods: By means of reference gene primer amplification, nucleated cell counts were estimated. Profiled with immunoSEQ multiplex PCR; TCRdb holds only in-frame clones, not every one. That table furnishes V, J and clone size, whereas the DNA furnished D and trimming. Of about 230,000 clones in the sample, 83% were seen once. The source of this sequence is a woman in her seventies with active or convalescent COVID-19. The chain is built from TRBV29-1 and TRBJ2-1, with a tentative D call TRBD1 (5 bases). Sequencing was performed on peripheral blood. For the CDR3, the DNA is TGCAGCGTTGTAGTGAATTGGGGCCAATATGAGCAGTTCTTC. Translated: CSVVVNWGQYEQFF.